This TCR beta chain was observed in a study of cytomegalovirus exposure and HLA in healthy donors. The V end lost 1 base, the J end lost 3 bases, and 13 bases lay between the germline ends. CDR3 length: 15 amino acids. Germline V gene sequence: CDR1 MGHRA, CDR2 YSYEKL. This clone was detected once. A multiplex PCR was run with 60 Vbeta primers and 13 Jbeta primers. The protocol was immunoSEQ multiplex PCR, while the TCRdb copy is restricted to in-frame clones and leaves out a portion. The sample has 100,000 to 150,000 clones; 77% are singletons. The chain joins TRBV4-1 to TRBJ2-7; D is possibly TRBD2 (5 bases). Sequenced material: PBMCs. The sequence derives from a middle-aged woman in good health and CMV-seropositive. This CDR3 is CASSQGEQTVYEQYF. As DNA, the CDR3 is TGCGCCAGCAGCCAAGGGGAGCAAACAGTCTACGAGCAGTACTTC.